The rows below give T cell receptor beta chains drawn from one sample of a study of T-cell memory formation after mild COVID-19. MiXCR was run by TCRdb on the 5' RACE reads, yielding one entry per CDR3 protein. This sample has more than 350,000 distinct CDR3 sequences, with over 20% found just once. Sample: PBMCs or a T cell subset sorted from them (not recorded which). The receptors shown here come from an adult woman who had mild COVID-19 (a few samples of this study predate the infection). Cell type and time point are not known. The CDR3 runs from the conserved cysteine through the conserved F or W. D genes are given only for firm matches. Some rows mark clone size as missing; the rest say once, few, many or name a class of expanded clone.

clone_size j_call v_call d_call cdr3_nt cdr3_aa
NA TRBJ1-2 TRBV5-5 TRBD1 TGTGCCAGCTCCCCGGACAGGGGGACCAACTATGGCTACACCTTC CASSPDRGTNYGYTF
few TRBJ2-1 TRBV2 TRBD1 TGTGCCAGCAATAGGGACAGTCCTTCCTACAATGAGCAGTTCTTC CASNRDSPSYNEQFF
NA TRBJ2-1 TRBV3-1 TRBD2 TGTGCCAGCAGCCTTCTACCCCTTCTTGGGGAGGGGAGCTACAATGAGCAGTTCTTC CASSLLPLLGEGSYNEQFF
NA TRBJ1-2 TRBV12-3/TRBV12-4 NA TGTGCCAGCAGTTTGAATAGAAACTATGGCTACACCTTC CASSLNRNYGYTF
NA TRBJ1-5 TRBV12-3/TRBV12-4 NA TGTGCCAGCAAACGGCAAGCTCAGCCCCAGCATTTT CASKRQAQPQHF
few TRBJ2-1 TRBV4-2 NA TGTGCCAGCAGCCAAGAGAGACTTAGAAATGAGCAGTTCTTC CASSQERLRNEQFF
few TRBJ2-1 TRBV18 NA TGTGCCAGCTCACCATTTAGACCGAGCTCCTACAATGAGCAGTTCTTC CASSPFRPSSYNEQFF
NA TRBJ2-7 TRBV18 TRBD2 TGTGCCAGCTCACAACTAGCGGGAGTAACCTACGAGCAGTACTTC CASSQLAGVTYEQYF
NA TRBJ2-2 TRBV5-6 NA TGTGCCAGCAGCTTCAGGGGGGGCACCGGGGAGCTGTTTTTT CASSFRGGTGELFF
few TRBJ1-2 TRBV6-1 TRBD1 TGTGCCAGCAGTGAAGCGGGGAGGGGGCTCGCCTATGGCTACACCTTC CASSEAGRGLAYGYTF
NA TRBJ1-5 TRBV20-1 NA TGCAGTGCTACACGGGCCCTTAGCAATCAGCCCCAGCATTTT CSATRALSNQPQHF
NA TRBJ2-3 TRBV5-1 NA TGCGCCAGCAGCCTCCAGGGGCAAACTAGCACAGATACGCAGTATTTT CASSLQGQTSTDTQYF
NA TRBJ2-1 TRBV10-3 TRBD2 TGTGCCATCAGTGAGGATGGACTAGCGGTGGGGGATGAGCAGTTCTTC CAISEDGLAVGDEQFF
few TRBJ1-1 TRBV7-2 NA TGTGCCAGCAGCTCCACCCCGGCTCAGGGCCAAGCTTTCTTT CASSSTPAQGQAFF
NA TRBJ2-6 TRBV20-1 NA TGCAGTGCTAGGCGGACTGGGGGAGCCAACGTCCTGACTTTC CSARRTGGANVLTF
NA TRBJ2-3 TRBV9 TRBD1 TGTGCCAGCAGCCTACAGGGGGGACACACAGATACGCAGTATTTT CASSLQGGHTDTQYF
few TRBJ1-2 TRBV7-2 NA TGTGCCAGCAGCCCGGCTTGGGGCTACACCTTC CASSPAWGYTF
NA TRBJ1-1 TRBV7-9 TRBD1 TGTGCCAGCAGTCCCAACGGACAGGGAAGCACTGAAGCTTTCTTT CASSPNGQGSTEAFF
few TRBJ2-5 TRBV18 NA TGTGCCAGCTCACCAACATACAAACAAGAGACCCAGTACTTC CASSPTYKQETQYF
NA TRBJ2-3 TRBV7-2 NA TGTGCCAGCAGCTCCCAAGATACGCAGTATTTT CASSSQDTQYF
few TRBJ2-3 TRBV4-3 TRBD2 TGCGCCAGCAGCCAAGAAGCCGGGACTAGCATGGGCGCGCAGTATTTT CASSQEAGTSMGAQYF
NA TRBJ1-2 TRBV25-1 TRBD1 TGTGCCAGCAGTGGGGGACAGGGAGGTGGCTACACCTTC CASSGGQGGGYTF
few TRBJ1-1 TRBV18 NA TGTGCCAGCTCCGAGGGGACATCCAACACTGAAGCTTTCTTT CASSEGTSNTEAFF
few TRBJ1-2 TRBV18 TRBD1 TGTGCCAGCTCACCGAAGACCCCAGGGGGGCTAGTCTATGGCTACACCTTC CASSPKTPGGLVYGYTF
NA TRBJ1-1 TRBV2 NA TGTGCCAGCAGTGAAGTTAAGGTTACGGACACTGAAGCTTTCTTT CASSEVKVTDTEAFF
few TRBJ2-3 TRBV7-6 NA TGTGCCAGCAGCTTACAGACACAGTTCACAGATACGCAGTATTTT CASSLQTQFTDTQYF
NA TRBJ2-7 TRBV24-1 NA TGTGCCACCAGTGAACAGCGCTACGAGCAGTACTTC CATSEQRYEQYF
NA TRBJ2-7 TRBV20-1 NA TGCAGTGCTAGTAACCACGAGCAGTACTTC CSASNHEQYF
NA TRBJ2-5 TRBV7-3 TRBD2 TGTGCCAGCAGCCCGGGACTAGCGGGGGTTCAAGAGACCCAGTACTTC CASSPGLAGVQETQYF
NA TRBJ2-1 TRBV7-3 TRBD2 TGTGCCAGCAGTAGACTAGCGGGCCTCGGTTTCAATGAGCAGTTCTTC CASSRLAGLGFNEQFF
NA TRBJ1-5 TRBV12-3/TRBV12-4 NA TGTGCCAGCAGTTCGGACGATCAGCCCCAGCATTTT CASSSDDQPQHF
NA TRBJ2-5 TRBV7-2 TRBD1 TGTGCCAGCAGCTTAGAAGGCAGGGGGCGCTTCCAGGAGACCCAGTACTTC CASSLEGRGRFQETQYF
NA TRBJ1-4 TRBV25-1 NA TGTGCCAGCAGTGAAGTTAGGGGAAAACTGTTTTTT CASSEVRGKLFF
NA TRBJ1-2 TRBV5-1 NA TGCGCCAGCAGCTTGGGTGCTGGGGGGTCTCGTGGCTACACCTTC CASSLGAGGSRGYTF
NA TRBJ2-7 TRBV4-1 NA TGCGCCAGCAGCCATCAGGACAACACCTACGAGCAGTACTTC CASSHQDNTYEQYF
NA TRBJ2-3 TRBV9 NA TGTGCCAGCAGGAGATGGGAGGAGATCACAGATACGCAGTATTTT CASRRWEEITDTQYF
NA TRBJ1-2 TRBV4-1 NA TGCGCCAGCAGCCAAGCATTTCCCGGACCTACCTCGGGCTACACCTTC CASSQAFPGPTSGYTF
NA TRBJ1-3 TRBV7-8 NA TGTGCCAGCAGCATACAGGTGTCCCCCTCTGGAAACACCATATATTTT CASSIQVSPSGNTIYF
few TRBJ1-5 TRBV12-3/TRBV12-4 NA TGTGCCAGCAGTTTAGAACTTCAGCCCCAGCATTTT CASSLELQPQHF